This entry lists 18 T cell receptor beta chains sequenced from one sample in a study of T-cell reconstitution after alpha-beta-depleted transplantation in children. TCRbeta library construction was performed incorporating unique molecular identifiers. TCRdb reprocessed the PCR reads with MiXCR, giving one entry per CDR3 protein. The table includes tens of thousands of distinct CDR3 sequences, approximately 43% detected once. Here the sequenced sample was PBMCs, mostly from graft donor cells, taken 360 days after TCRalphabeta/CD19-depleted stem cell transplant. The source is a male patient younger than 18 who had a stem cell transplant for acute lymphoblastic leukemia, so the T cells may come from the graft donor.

In DNA, the CDR3 is TGTGCCAGCAGTCTACGGGGGGCCCGCACAGATACGCAGTATTTT. Translating it yields CASSLRGARTDTQYF. V is TRBV12-3 or TRBV12-4 and J is TRBJ2-3; possibly TRBD2 for D (7 bases). V lost 5 bases to trimming and J lost 1 base, with 13 bases between them. The CDR3 extends over 15 amino acids.

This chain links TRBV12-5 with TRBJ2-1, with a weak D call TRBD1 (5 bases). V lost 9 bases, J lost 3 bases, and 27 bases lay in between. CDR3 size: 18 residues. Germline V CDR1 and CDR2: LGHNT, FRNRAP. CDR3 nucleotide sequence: TGTGCTAGCCGGAGCGAATTAAAGGGGCAGGATTACTACAATGAGCAGTTCTTC. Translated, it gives CASRSELKGQDYYNEQFF. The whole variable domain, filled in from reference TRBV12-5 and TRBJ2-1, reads DARVTQTPRHKVTEMGQEVTMRCQPILGHNTVFWYRQTMMQGLELLAYFRNRAPLDDSGMPKDRFSAEMPDATLATLKIQPSEPRDSAVYFCASRSELKGQDYYNEQFFGPGTRLTVL.

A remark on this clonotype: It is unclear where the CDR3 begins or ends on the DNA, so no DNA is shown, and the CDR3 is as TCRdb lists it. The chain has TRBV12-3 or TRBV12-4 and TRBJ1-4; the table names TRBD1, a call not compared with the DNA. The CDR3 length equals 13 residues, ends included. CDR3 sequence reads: CASAPGYEKLFFF.

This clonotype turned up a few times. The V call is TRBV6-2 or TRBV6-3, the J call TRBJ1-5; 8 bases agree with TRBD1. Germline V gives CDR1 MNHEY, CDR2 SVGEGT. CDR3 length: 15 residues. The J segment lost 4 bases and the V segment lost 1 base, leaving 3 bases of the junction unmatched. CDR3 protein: CASSYYQGANQPQHF. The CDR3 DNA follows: TGTGCCAGCAGTTACTATCAGGGGGCAAATCAGCCCCAGCATTTT.

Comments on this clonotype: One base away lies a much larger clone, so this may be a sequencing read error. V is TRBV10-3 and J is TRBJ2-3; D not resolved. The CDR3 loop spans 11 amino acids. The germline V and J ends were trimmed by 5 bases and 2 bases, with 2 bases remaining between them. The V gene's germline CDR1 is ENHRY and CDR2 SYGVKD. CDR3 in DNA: TGTGCCATCAGTTCCACAGATACGCAGTATTTT. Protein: CAISSTDTQYF.

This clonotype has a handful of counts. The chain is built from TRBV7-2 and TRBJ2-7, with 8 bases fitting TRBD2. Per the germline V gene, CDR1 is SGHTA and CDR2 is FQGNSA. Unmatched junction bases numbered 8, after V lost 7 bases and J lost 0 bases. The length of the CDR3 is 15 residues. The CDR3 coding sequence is TGTGCCAGCACCGACGGGACTAGGGTCTCCTACGAGCAGTACTTC. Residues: CASTDGTRVSYEQYF.

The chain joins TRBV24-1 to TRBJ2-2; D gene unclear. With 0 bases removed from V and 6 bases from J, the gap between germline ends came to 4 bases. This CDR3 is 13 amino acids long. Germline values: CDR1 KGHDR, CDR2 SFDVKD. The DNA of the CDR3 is TGTGCCACCAGTGATTTGGGCGCCGGGGAGCTGTTTTTT. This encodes CATSDLGAGELFF.

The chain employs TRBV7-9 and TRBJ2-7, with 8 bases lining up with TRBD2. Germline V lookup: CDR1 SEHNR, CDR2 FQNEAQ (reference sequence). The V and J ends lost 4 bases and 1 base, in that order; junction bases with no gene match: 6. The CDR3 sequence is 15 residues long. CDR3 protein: CASSSTSGGSYEQYF. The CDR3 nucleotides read TGTGCCAGCAGCTCAACTAGCGGAGGTTCCTACGAGCAGTACTTC.

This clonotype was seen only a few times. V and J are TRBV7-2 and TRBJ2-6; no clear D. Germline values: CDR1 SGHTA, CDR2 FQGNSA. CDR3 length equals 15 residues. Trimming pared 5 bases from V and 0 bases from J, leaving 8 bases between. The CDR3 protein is CASSLKPSGANVLTF. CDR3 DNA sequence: TGTGCCAGCAGCCTAAAACCCTCTGGGGCCAACGTCCTGACTTTC. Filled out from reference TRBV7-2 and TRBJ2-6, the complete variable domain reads GAGVSQSPSNKVTEKGKDVELRCDPISGHTALYWYRQSLGQGLEFLIYFQGNSAPDKSGLPSDRFSAERTGGSVSTLTIQRTQQEDSAVYLCASSLKPSGANVLTFGAGSRLTVL.

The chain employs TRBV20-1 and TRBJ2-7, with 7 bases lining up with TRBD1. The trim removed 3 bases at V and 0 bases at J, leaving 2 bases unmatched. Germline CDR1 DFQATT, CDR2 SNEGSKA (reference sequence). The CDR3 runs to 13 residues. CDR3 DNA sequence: TGCAGTGCTAGGGGACAGACCTCCTACGAGCAGTACTTC. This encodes CSARGQTSYEQYF.

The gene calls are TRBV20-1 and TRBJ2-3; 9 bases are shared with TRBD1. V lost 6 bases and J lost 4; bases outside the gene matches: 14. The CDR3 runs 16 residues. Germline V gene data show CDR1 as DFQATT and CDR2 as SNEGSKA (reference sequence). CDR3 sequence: CSAGLKTGGEADTQYF. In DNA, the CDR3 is TGCAGTGCCGGACTTAAGACAGGGGGTGAGGCAGATACGCAGTATTTT.

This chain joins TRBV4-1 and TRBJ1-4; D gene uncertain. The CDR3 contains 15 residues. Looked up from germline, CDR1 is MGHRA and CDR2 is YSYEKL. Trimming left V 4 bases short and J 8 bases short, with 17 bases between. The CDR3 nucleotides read TGCGCCAGCAGCCTTGGAACCGGGCCCAACGAAAAACTGTTTTTT. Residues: CASSLGTGPNEKLFF.

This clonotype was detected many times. In DNA, the CDR3 is TGCAGTGCTAGAGGCTGGACTAGCGGGGCATCCTACAATGAGCAGTTCTTC. It is translated as CSARGWTSGASYNEQFF. The chain has TRBV20-1 and TRBJ2-1; 12 bases fit TRBD2. The CDR3 runs 17 residues. The ends lost 1 base at V and 1 base at J; junction bases unmatched: 5. Germline V gives CDR1 DFQATT, CDR2 SNEGSKA (reference sequence).

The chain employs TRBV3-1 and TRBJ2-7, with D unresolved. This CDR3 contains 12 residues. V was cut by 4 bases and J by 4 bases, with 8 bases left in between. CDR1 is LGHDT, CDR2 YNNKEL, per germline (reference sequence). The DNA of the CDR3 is TGTGCCAGCAGCCGAAAGGAATACGAGCAGTACTTC. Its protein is CASSRKEYEQYF.

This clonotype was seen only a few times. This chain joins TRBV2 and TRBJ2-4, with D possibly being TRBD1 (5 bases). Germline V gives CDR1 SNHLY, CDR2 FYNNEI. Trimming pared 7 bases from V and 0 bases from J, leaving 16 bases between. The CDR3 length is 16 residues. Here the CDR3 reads CASTVPTGLAKNIQYF. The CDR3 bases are TGTGCCAGCACCGTTCCCACAGGATTAGCCAAAAACATTCAGTACTTC.

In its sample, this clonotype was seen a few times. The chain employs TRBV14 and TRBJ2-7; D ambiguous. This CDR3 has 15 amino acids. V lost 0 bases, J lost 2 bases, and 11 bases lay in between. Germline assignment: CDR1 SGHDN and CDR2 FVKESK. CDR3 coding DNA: TGTGCCAGCAGCCAAGACTACAAAGGCCCCTACGAGCAGTACTTC. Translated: CASSQDYKGPYEQYF.

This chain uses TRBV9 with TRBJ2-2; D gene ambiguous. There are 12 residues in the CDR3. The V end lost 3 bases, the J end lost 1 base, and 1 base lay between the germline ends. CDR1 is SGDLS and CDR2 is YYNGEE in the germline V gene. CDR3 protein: CASSENTGELFF. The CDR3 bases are TGTGCCAGCAGCGAGAACACCGGGGAGCTGTTTTTT.

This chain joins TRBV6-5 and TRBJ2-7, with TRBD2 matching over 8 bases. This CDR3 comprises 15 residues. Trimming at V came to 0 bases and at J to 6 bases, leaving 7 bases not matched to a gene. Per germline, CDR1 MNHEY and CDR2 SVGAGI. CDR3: CASSYSSAGGGEQYF. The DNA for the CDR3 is TGTGCCAGCAGTTACTCGTCTGCGGGAGGCGGCGAGCAGTACTTC.